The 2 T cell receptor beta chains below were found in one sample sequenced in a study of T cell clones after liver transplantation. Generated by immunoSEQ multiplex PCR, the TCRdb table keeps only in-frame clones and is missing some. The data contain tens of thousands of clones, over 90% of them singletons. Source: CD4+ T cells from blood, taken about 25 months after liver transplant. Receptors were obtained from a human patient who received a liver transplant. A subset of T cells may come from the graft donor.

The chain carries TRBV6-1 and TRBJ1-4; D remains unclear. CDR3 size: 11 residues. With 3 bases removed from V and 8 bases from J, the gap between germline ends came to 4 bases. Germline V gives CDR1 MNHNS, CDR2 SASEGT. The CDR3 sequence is CASSDMEKLFF. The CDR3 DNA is TGTGCCAGCAGTGATATGGAAAAACTGTTTTTT.

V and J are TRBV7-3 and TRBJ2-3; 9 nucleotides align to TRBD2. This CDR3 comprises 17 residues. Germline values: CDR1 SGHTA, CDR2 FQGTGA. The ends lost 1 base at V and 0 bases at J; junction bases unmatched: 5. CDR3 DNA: TGTGCCAGCAGCTTAAGGGGTAGCGGGGGAAGCACAGATACGCAGTATTTT. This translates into CASSLRGSGGSTDTQYF.